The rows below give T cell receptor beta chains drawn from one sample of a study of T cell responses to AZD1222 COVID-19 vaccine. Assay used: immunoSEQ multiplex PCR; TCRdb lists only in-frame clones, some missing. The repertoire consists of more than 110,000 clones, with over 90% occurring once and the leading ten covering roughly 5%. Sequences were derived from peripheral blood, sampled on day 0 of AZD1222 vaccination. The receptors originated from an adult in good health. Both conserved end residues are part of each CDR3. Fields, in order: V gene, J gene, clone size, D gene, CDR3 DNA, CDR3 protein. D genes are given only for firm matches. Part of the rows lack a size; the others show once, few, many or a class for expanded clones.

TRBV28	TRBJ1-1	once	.	TGTGCCTCAGTTTCGGAGATGAACACTGAAGCTTTCTTT	CASVSEMNTEAFF
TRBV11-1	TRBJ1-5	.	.	TGTGCCAGCAGCCTTACAGAAAATCAGCCCCAGCATTTT	CASSLTENQPQHF
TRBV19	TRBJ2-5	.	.	TGTGCCAGTAGCTTTGGGAGCGGCCAAGAGACCCAGTACTTC	CASSFGSGQETQYF
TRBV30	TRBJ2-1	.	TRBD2	TGTGCCTGGAACGGTTTCGGGCTAGCGGGAGCGAGGAATGAGCAGTTCTTC	CAWNGFGLAGARNEQFF
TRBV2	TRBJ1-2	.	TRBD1	TGTGCCAGCAGAACGCAGGGGGCCTATGGCTACACCTTC	CASRTQGAYGYTF
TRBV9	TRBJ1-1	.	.	TGTGCCAGCAGCGTAGAGGAAAACTCTTCTGAAGCTTTCTTT	CASSVEENSSEAFF
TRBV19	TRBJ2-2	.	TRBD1	TGTGCCAGTAGTATAGGACCCTTATCACAGGGGGACTCGAACACCGGGGAGCTGTTTTTT	CASSIGPLSQGDSNTGELFF
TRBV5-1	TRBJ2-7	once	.	TGCGCCAGCAGCCGCCTACAGAACTACGAGCAGTACTTC	CASSRLQNYEQYF
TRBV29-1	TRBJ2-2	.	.	TGCAGCGTTGATAAGGGCCTAGCCGGGACCGGGGAGCTGTTTTTT	CSVDKGLAGTGELFF
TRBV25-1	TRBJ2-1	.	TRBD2	TGTGCCAGCAGTGAATCGGCTAGCGGGAGGGCTGATGAGCAGTTCTTC	CASSESASGRADEQFF
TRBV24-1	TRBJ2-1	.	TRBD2	TGTGCCACCAGTGATTACGGGACTAGCGGCCACAATGAGCAGTTCTTC	CATSDYGTSGHNEQFF